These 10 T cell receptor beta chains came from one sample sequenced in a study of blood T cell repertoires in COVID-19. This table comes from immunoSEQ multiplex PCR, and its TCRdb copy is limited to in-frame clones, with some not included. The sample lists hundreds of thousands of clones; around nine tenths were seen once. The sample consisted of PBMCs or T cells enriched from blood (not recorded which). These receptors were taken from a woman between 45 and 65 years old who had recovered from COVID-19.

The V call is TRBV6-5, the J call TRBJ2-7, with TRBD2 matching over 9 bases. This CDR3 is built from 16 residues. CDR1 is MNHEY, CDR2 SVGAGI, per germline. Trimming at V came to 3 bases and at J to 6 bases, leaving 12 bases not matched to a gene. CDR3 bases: TGTGCCAGCAGTTATAGCCCGCTAGCGGGAATGAGCGAGCAGTACTTC. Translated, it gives CASSYSPLAGMSEQYF.

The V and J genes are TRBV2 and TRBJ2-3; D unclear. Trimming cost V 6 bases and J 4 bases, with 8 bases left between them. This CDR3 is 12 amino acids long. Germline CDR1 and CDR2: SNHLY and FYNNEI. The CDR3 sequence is CASRARADTQYF. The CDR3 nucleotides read TGTGCCAGCAGGGCTCGTGCAGATACGCAGTATTTT.

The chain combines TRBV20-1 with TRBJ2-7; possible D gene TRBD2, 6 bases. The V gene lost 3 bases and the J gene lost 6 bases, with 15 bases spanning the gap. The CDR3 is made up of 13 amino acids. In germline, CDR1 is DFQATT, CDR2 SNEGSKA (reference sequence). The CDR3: CSASGLGGSEQYF. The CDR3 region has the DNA TGCAGTGCTAGTGGACTCGGGGGAAGCGAGCAGTACTTC.

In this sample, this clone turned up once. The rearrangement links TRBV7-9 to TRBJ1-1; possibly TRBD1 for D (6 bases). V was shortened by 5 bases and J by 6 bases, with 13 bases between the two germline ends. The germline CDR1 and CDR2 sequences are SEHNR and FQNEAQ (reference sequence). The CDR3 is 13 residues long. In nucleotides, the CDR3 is TGTGCCAGCAGCACCTCAGGGGTGCCTGAAGCTTTCTTT. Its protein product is CASSTSGVPEAFF.

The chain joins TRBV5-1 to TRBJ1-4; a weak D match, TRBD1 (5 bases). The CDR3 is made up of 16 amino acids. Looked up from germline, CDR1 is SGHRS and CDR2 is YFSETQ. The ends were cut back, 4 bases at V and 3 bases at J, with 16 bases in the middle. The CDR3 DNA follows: TGCGCCAGCAGCATGACGACAGCGAGTTCTAATGAAAAACTGTTTTTT. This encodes CASSMTTASSNEKLFF.

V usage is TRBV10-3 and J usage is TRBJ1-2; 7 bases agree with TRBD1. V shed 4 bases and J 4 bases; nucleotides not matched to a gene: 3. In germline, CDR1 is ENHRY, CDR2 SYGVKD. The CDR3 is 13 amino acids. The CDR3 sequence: CAISGTGLYGYTF. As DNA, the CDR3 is TGTGCCATCAGTGGGACAGGACTCTATGGCTACACCTTC.

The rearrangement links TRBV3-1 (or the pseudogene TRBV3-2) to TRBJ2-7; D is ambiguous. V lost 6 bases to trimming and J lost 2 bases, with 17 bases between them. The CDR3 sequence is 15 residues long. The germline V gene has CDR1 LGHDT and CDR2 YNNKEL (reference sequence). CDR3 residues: CASSRTATSAYEQYF. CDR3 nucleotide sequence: TGTGCCAGCAGTCGAACCGCTACCTCGGCCTACGAGCAGTACTTC.

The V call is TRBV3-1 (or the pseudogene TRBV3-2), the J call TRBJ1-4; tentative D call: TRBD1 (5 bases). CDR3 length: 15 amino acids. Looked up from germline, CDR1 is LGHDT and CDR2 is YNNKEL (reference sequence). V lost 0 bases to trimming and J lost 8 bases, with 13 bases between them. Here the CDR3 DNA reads TGTGCCAGCAGCCAAGATGGGGGGGACGGGGAAAAACTGTTTTTT. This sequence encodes CASSQDGGDGEKLFF.

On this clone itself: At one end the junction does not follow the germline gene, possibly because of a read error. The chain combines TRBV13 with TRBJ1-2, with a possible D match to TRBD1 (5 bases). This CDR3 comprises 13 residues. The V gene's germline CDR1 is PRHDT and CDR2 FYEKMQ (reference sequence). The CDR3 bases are TGTGCCAGCAGCCTAGGGGAGGGGTATGGCTACACCTTC. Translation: CASSLGEGYGYTF.

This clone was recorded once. The CDR3 DNA follows: TGTGCCAGCAGCCAAGAGGACAGGGGTGGCTACACCTTC. Translated: CASSQEDRGGYTF. The chain links TRBV4-2 to TRBJ1-2; 9 bases agree with TRBD1. V shed 0 bases, J shed 7 bases, and the junction held 0 bases outside the gene matches. From germline, CDR1 is LGHNA and CDR2 YNFKEQ. This CDR3 contains 13 residues.